This TCR beta chain originates from a study of siplizumab effects on memory and regulatory T cells. Study observations and caveats: Greater diversity than memory cells seemed evident in naive T cells, which also appeared to be major alloresponse contributors. Siplizumab cultures yielded proliferating Tregs whose suppressive function was not confirmed. Relative to controls at about 28%, mappable alloreactive CD4+ clones exhibited a mean Treg-derived proportion of around 69% with siplizumab.

Looked up from germline, CDR1 is LGHNA and CDR2 is YNFKEQ. This CDR3 contains 15 residues. V was clipped by 6 bases and J by 0 bases, with 12 bases between them. Each sample had about 100,000 TCR templates assayed. TCRdb keeps only in-frame clones here, not all; method: immunoSEQ multiplex PCR. Here the sample spans approximately 120,000 clones, about 90% being singletons. This clone has only a few counts. The antigen is undetermined. Sequences were obtained from Tregs sorted from blood. The genes are TRBV4-2 and TRBJ1-5, with D perhaps matching TRBD1 (6 bases). This receptor was taken from a human donor in good health. The CDR3, as DNA: TGTGCCAGCAGTCGAGACAGGTATAGCAATCAGCCCCAGCATTTT. It is translated as CASSRDRYSNQPQHF.